The clone carrying this TCR beta chain was counted at least ten times. Germline trimming cut 6 bases from V and 3 bases from J; bases unmatched to any gene: 3. Per germline, CDR1 MNHNS and CDR2 SASEGT. The CDR3 has 13 residues. This sample was included in a study of cytomegalovirus exposure and HLA in healthy donors. Turning to the study itself: Within an early data release were about 85 million unique TCRs drawn from HLA-typed donors.

This PCR relied on a set of 60 Vbeta primers and 13 Jbeta primers. Study processing details: Unique TCR beta chains numbered about 79 million in a later analysis, with roughly 11 million shared. Data came from immunoSEQ multiplex PCR; TCRdb stores just in-frame clones and leaves some out. V and J calls and clone size come straight from that table; D and trimming were deduced from the DNA. The sample has about 150,000 clones; approximately 9% are singletons. The sequence came from a woman aged 40-49 years in good health and CMV-seropositive. Input material: PBMCs. The chain uses TRBV6-1 and TRBJ2-3; 7 bases are a match to TRBD2. DNA of the CDR3: TGTGCCAGCAGAGAACTAGCGACAGATACGCAGTATTTT. Translating gives CASRELATDTQYF.